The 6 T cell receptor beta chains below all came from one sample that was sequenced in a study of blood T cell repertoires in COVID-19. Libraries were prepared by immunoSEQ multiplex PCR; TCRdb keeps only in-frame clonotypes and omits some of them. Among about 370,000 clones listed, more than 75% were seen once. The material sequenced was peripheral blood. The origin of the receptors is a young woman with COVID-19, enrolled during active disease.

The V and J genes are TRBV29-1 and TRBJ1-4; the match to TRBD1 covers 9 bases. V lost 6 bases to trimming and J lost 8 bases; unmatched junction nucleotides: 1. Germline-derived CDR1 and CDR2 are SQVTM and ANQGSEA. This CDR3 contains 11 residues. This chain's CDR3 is CSVGTGEKLFF. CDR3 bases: TGCAGCGTCGGGACAGGGGAAAAACTGTTTTTT.

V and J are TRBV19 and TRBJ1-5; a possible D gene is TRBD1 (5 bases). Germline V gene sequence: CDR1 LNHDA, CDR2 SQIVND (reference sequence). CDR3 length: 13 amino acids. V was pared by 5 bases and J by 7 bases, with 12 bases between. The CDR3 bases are TGTGCCAGTAGTCCCGGGGGGGTACAGCCCCAGCATTTT. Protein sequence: CASSPGGVQPQHF.

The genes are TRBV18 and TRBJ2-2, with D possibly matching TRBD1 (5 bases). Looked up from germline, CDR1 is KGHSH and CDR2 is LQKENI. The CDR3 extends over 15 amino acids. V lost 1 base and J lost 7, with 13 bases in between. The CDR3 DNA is TGTGCCAGCTCACCACGGCTAGGGGTGATCGGGGAGCTGTTTTTT. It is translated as CASSPRLGVIGELFF.

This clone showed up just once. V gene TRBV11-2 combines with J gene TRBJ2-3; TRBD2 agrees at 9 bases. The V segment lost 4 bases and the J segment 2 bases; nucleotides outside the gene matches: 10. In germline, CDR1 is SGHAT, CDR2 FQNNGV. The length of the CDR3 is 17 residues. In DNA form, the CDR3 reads TGTGCCAGCAGCTCCCCTAAAGCGGGAGGATACACAGATACGCAGTATTTT. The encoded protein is CASSSPKAGGYTDTQYF.

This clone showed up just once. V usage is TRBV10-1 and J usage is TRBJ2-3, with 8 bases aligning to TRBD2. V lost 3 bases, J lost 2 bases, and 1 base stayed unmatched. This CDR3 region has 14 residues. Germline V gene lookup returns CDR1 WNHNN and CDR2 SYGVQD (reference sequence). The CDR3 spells CASSDGRATDTQYF. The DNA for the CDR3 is TGCGCCAGCAGTGACGGGAGGGCCACAGATACGCAGTATTTT.

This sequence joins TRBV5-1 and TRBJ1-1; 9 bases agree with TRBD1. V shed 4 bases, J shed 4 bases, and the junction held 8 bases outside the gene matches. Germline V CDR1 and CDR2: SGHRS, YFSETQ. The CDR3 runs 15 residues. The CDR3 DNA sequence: TGCGCCAGCAGCCCCGGACAGGGGCTTGGCACTGAAGCTTTCTTT. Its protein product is CASSPGQGLGTEAFF.